This T cell receptor (beta chain) is drawn from a study of blood T cell repertoires in COVID-19. Study background: Samples of COVID-19 (acute and convalescent) were obtained from the United States, Italy and Spain. T cells, B-cell-depleted T cells, or PBMCs provided the cDNA or gDNA that served as material.

From germline, CDR1 is SGHNT and CDR2 YYREEE (reference sequence). V lost 4 bases and J lost 0; bases outside the gene matches: 7. There are 16 residues in the CDR3. In the original workflow: Estimated nucleated cell counts came from reference gene primer amplification. The assay was immunoSEQ multiplex PCR, and TCRdb's table has in-frame clones only and misses some. The V and J calls and clone size are taken from that table; D and trimming were inferred from the DNA. The data contain around 240,000 clones, approximately 81% of them seen just once; the ten biggest clones take up over 0.95%. The sample comprised peripheral blood. The gene calls are TRBV5-4 and TRBJ2-1, with TRBD1 matching 7 bases. The TCR was taken from a man aged 40-49 years with acute or convalescent COVID-19. CDR3 amino acids: CASSPQDRSSYNEQFF. The CDR3 DNA reads TGTGCCAGCAGCCCTCAGGACAGGAGCTCCTACAATGAGCAGTTCTTC.